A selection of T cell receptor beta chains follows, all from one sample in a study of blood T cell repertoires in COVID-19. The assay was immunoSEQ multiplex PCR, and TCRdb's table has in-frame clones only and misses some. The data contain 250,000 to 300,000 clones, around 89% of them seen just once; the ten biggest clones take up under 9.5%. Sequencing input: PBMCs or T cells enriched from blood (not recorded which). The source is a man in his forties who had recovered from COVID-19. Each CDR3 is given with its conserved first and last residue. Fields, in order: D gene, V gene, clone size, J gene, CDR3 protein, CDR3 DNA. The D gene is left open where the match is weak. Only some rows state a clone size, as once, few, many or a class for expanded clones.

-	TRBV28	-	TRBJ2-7	CASSLVLSGVSYEQYF	TGTGCCAGCAGTTTAGTTTTGAGCGGAGTCTCCTACGAGCAGTACTTC
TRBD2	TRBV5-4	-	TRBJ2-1	CASSLPLAGANEQFF	TGTGCCAGCAGCTTGCCACTAGCGGGGGCAAATGAGCAGTTCTTC
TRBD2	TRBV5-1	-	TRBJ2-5	CASSLAPSGGQETQYF	TGCGCCAGCAGCTTGGCCCCTAGCGGGGGCCAAGAGACCCAGTACTTC
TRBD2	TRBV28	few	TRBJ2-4	CASSLTGGLAGNIQYF	TGTGCCAGCAGTCTCACCGGGGGACTAGCGGGAAACATTCAGTACTTC
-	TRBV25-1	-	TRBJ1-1	CASSELGTGLSDTEAFF	TGTGCCAGCAGTGAATTGGGCACAGGGCTTAGCGACACTGAAGCTTTCTTT
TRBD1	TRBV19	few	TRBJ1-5	CASSLGTGRYSNQPQHF	TGTGCCAGTAGTCTGGGGACAGGCAGATATAGCAATCAGCCCCAGCATTTT
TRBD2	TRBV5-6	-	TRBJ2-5	CASSWGPLAGGRETQYF	TGTGCCAGCAGCTGGGGCCCGCTAGCGGGGGGGAGAGAGACCCAGTACTTC
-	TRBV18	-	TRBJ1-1	CASSSLDSNTEAFF	TGTGCCAGCTCATCCTTGGACAGTAACACTGAAGCTTTCTTT
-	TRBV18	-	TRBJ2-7	CASSPLDSGPSSYEQYF	TGTGCCAGCTCACCACTGGATAGCGGCCCGAGCTCCTACGAGCAGTACTTC
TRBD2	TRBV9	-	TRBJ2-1	CASSVGGRTYNEQFF	TGTGCCAGCAGCGTGGGCGGGAGGACTTACAATGAGCAGTTCTTC
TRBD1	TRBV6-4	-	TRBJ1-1	CASSEQTGVDTEAFF	TGTGCCAGCAGTGAACAAACAGGGGTGGACACTGAAGCTTTCTTT
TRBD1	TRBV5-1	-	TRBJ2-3	CASSHIGQGLDTQYF	TGCGCCAGCAGCCATATCGGACAGGGCCTAGATACGCAGTATTTT
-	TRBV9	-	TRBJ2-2	CASSVGAGPNTGELFF	TGTGCCAGCAGCGTAGGGGCAGGGCCGAACACCGGGGAGCTGTTTTTT
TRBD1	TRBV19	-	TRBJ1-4	CASTFDRGLGKLFF	TGTGCCAGTACCTTCGACAGGGGTCTCGGAAAACTGTTTTTT
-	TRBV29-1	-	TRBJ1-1	CSAKGTFEGYAFF	TGCAGCGCAAAAGGGACTTTTGAAGGTTACGCTTTCTTT
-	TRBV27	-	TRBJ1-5	CASSRGVSRNQPQHF	TGTGCCAGCAGCCGGGGGGTGTCGCGCAATCAGCCCCAGCATTTT
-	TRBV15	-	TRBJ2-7	CATSRDPLAYYEQYF	TGTGCCACCAGCAGAGACCCCCTGGCTTACTACGAGCAGTACTTC
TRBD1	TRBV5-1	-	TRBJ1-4	CASSRGQQATNEKLFF	TGCGCCAGCAGCCGGGGACAGCAAGCAACTAATGAAAAACTGTTTTTT
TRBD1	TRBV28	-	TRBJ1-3	CASSFSGQGVSGNTIYF	TGTGCCAGCAGTTTCTCGGGACAGGGGGTCTCTGGAAACACCATATATTTT
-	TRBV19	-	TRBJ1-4	CASSTAAPNEKLFF	TGTGCCAGTAGTACAGCGGCCCCCAATGAAAAACTGTTTTTT
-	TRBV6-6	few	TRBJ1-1	CASSRGGHRTNLNTEAFF	TGTGCCAGCAGTCGAGGCGGACACCGGACGAATCTGAACACTGAAGCTTTCTTT
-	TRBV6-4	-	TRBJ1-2	CASSDPGQPGYTF	TGTGCCAGCAGTGACCCCGGACAACCTGGCTACACCTTC
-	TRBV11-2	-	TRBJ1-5	CASSHHVQGEVAQHF	TGTGCCAGCAGTCATCACGTACAGGGTGAAGTGGCCCAGCATTTT
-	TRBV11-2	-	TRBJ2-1	CASSSPTRFNEQFF	TGTGCCAGCAGCTCGCCCACTAGGTTCAATGAGCAGTTCTTC
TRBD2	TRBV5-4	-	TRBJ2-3	CASSSGTIRGADTQYF	TGTGCCAGCAGCTCCGGAACCATACGGGGGGCAGATACGCAGTATTTT